The clone carrying this TCR beta chain was seen once. Its specificity is not known. CDR1 and CDR2 (germline): MNHEY, SMNVEV (reference sequence). Trimming pared 2 bases from V and 0 bases from J, leaving 8 bases between. The CDR3 sequence is 15 residues long. An even split of each subset's genomic DNA across several immunoSEQ plates was performed. Profiled with immunoSEQ multiplex PCR; TCRdb holds only in-frame clones, not every one. Seen here are about 2 million clones, 90% to 95% observed once, and the top ten hold 0.1% to 0.15%. This entry belongs to a study of shared clonotypes between healthy human individuals. Donors included only healthy HIV-negative adults lacking recent acute infections or vaccinations. Donors comprised only Caucasian adults living in Nashville, Tennessee. Study-wide results and caveats: A generally larger estimated richness was seen in naive subsets than in memory subsets.

The source is a man aged 18-30 years in good health. This rearrangement joins TRBV27 to TRBJ1-3, with D possibly being TRBD1 (5 bases). Sequencing used naive CD4+ T cells sorted from blood. Subset denoted: CD45RA+ positively selected. The DNA of the CDR3 is TGTGCCAGCAGTTTAGGGACGGACTCTGGAAACACCATATATTTT. Translating it yields CASSLGTDSGNTIYF.